The sequence of this T cell receptor (beta chain) was determined in a study of cytomegalovirus exposure and HLA in healthy donors. Study-level results: Testing in vitro showed a few CMV-associated chains specific for CMV antigens. In a later analysis, HLA-C alleles had the fewest associated TCRs, DRB1 alleles the most. Sequencing probably produced one cluster of sequence variants that were highly shared. Most TCR sequences proved rare, with some public TCRs found in many donors.

Researchers ran the PCR with 60 Vbeta and 13 Jbeta primers. Profiling relied on immunoSEQ multiplex PCR, and the TCRdb table lists in-frame clones only, not all of them. Among roughly 150,000 clones, 70% to 85% were seen once, and the ten largest hold 6.6%. Concerning this clone itself: Its antigen is unknown.

The material sequenced was PBMCs. The receptor's source is a woman in her forties or fifties in good health and CMV-seropositive.

CDR3 amino acids: CASSMRRTGTGVNGELFF. CDR3 bases: TGTGCCAGTAGTATGCGCCGCACGGGGACAGGGGTCAACGGGGAGCTGTTTTTT. The chain recombines TRBV19 with TRBJ2-2; 10 bases match TRBD1. V shed 3 bases, J shed 7 bases, and the junction held 14 bases outside the gene matches. Germline CDR1 LNHDA, CDR2 SQIVND (reference sequence). The length of the CDR3 is 18 residues.